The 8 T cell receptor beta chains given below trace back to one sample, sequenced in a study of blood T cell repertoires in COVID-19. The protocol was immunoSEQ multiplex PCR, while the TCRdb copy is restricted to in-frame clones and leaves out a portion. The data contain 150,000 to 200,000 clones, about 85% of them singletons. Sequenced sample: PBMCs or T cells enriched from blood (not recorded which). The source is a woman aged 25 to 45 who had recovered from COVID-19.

The CDR3 sequence: CASSSGDLSGNTIYF. CDR3 bases: TGTGCCAGCAGCTCGGGGGACCTCTCTGGAAACACCATATATTTT. The chain couples TRBV5-8 to TRBJ1-3, with a possible D match to TRBD1 (5 bases). V dropped 3 bases and J dropped 0 bases, with 10 bases sitting between them. Germline values: CDR1 SGHTS, CDR2 YDEGEE. The CDR3 loop spans 15 amino acids.

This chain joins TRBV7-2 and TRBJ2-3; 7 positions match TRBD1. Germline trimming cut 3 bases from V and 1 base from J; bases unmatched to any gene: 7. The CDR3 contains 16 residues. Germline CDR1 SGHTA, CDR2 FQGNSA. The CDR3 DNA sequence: TGTGCCAGCAGCTTGACAGGGTTTGAGGGCACAGATACGCAGTATTTT. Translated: CASSLTGFEGTDTQYF.

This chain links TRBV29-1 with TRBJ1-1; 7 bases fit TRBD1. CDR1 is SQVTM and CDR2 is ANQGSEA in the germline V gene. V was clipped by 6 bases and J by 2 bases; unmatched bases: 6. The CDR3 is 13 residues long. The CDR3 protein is CSVETGFNTEAFF. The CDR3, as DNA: TGCAGCGTCGAGACAGGGTTTAACACTGAAGCTTTCTTT.

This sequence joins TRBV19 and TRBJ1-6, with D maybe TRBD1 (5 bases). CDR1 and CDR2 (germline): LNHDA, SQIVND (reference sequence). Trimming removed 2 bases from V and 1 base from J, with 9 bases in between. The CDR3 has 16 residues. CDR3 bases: TGTGCCAGTAGTATAATTAGGGGATCCTATAATTCACCCCTCCACTTT. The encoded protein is CASSIIRGSYNSPLHF. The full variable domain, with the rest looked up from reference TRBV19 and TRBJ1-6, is DGGITQSPKYLFRKEGQNVTLSCEQNLNHDAMYWYRQDPGQGLRLIYYSQIVNDFQKGDIAEGYSVSREKKESFPLTVTSAQKNPTAFYLCASSIIRGSYNSPLHFGNGTRLTVT.

CDR3 loop: CSARVTEKLFF. The CDR3 DNA follows: TGCAGTGCTAGAGTTACAGAAAAACTGTTTTTT. This rearrangement joins TRBV20-1 to TRBJ1-4; D remains unclear. This CDR3 comprises 11 residues. Germline CDR1 DFQATT, CDR2 SNEGSKA (reference sequence). V lost 1 base and J 8 bases, leaving 5 bases between the germline ends.

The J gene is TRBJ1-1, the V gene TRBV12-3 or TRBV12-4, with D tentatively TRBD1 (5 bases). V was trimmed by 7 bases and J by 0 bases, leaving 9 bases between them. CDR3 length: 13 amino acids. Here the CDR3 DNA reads TGTGCCAGCACTGGGGGGATGAACACTGAAGCTTTCTTT. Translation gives CASTGGMNTEAFF.

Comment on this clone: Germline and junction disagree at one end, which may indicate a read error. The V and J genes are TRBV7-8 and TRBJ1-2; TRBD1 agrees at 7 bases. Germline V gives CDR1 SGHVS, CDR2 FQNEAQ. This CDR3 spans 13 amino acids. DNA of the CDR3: TGTGCCAGCAGCCTAGCGGGGACAGCTGGCTACACCTTC. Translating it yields CASSLAGTAGYTF.

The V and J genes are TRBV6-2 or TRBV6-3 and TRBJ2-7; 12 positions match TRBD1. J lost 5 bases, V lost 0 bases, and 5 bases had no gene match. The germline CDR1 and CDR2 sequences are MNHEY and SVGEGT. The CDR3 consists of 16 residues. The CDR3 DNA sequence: TGTGCCAGCAGTTACTCCCGGGACAGGGGGCATCACGAGCAGTACTTC. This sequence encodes CASSYSRDRGHHEQYF.